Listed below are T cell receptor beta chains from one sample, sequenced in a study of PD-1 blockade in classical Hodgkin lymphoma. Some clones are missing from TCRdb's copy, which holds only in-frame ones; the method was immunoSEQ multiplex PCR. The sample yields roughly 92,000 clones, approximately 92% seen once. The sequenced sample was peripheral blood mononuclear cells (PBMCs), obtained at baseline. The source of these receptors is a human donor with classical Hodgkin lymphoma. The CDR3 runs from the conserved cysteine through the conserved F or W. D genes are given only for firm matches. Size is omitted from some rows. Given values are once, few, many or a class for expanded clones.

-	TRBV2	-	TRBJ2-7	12	TGTGCCAGCAGTGAGGCCCCGTACGAGCAGTACTTC	CASSEAPYEQYF
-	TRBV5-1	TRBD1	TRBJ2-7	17	TGCGCCAGCAGCTTGTATCCTGGACAGGGAGGCTCCTACGAGCAGTACTTC	CASSLYPGQGGSYEQYF
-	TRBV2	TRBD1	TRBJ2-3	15	TGTGCCAGCAGTTACAGGGGTTTAAGCACAGATACGCAGTATTTT	CASSYRGLSTDTQYF
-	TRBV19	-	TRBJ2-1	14	TGTGCCAGTAGTGCGGTAGGCTTATACAATGAGCAGTTCTTC	CASSAVGLYNEQFF
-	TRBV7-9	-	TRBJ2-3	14	TGTGCCAGCAGCCTGTTAGGACGCATAGATACGCAGTATTTT	CASSLLGRIDTQYF
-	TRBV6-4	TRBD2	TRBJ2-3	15	TGTGCCAGCAGCGGACTAGCGGGAGGAGCAGATACGCAGTATTTT	CASSGLAGGADTQYF
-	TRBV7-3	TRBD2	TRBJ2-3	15	TGTGCCAGCAGCCTAGGGACTAGCGGCACAGATACGCAGTATTTT	CASSLGTSGTDTQYF
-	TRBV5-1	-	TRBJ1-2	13	TGCGCCAGCAGCTTGGACAGCTACTATGGCTACACCTTC	CASSLDSYYGYTF
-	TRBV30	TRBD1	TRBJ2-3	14	TGTGCCTGGGCGGCCGACAGGGGGGCAGATACGCAGTATTTT	CAWAADRGADTQYF
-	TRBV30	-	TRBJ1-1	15	TGTGCCTGCCGGGACAACCAGAGATCGAGGACTGAAGCTTTCTTT	CACRDNQRSRTEAFF
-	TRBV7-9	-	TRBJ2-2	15	TGTGCCAGCACCCCCTGGGACCAGAACACCGGGGAGCTGTTTTTT	CASTPWDQNTGELFF
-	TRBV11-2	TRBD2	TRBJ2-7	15	TGTGCCAGCAGCATCAGGACTAGCGCAACCTACGAGCAGTACTTC	CASSIRTSATYEQYF
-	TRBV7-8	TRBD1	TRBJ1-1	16	TGTGCCAGCAGCTCCTCCGGGACAGTCATGAACACTGAAGCTTTCTTT	CASSSSGTVMNTEAFF
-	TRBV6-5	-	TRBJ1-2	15	TGTGCCAGCAGGGGCCGAGGGGGAGGTAACTATGGCTACACCTTC	CASRGRGGGNYGYTF
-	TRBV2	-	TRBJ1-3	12	TGTGCCAGCAGTGGTGATGGAAACACCATATATTTT	CASSGDGNTIYF
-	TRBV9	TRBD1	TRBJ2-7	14	TGTGCCAGCAGCGCGGTCGGACAGGGCTACGAGCAGTACTTC	CASSAVGQGYEQYF
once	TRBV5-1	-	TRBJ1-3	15	TGCGCCAGCAGCGAAGAACAGGGAGTCGGAAACACCATATATTTT	CASSEEQGVGNTIYF
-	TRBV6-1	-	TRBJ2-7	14	TGTGCCAGCAGTGAAGTCGGGGGCGGCTACGAGCAGTACTTC	CASSEVGGGYEQYF
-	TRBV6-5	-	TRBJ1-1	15	TGTGCCAGCAGTCCCGTAGGCCGGGCGCGCGGTGAAGCTTTCTTT	CASSPVGRARGEAFF
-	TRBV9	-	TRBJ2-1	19	TGTGCCAGCAGCGTAGAAGGCGCGGGGTGGGCAGGACCCTACAATGAGCAGTTCTTC	CASSVEGAGWAGPYNEQFF
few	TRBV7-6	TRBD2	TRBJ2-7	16	TGTGCCAGCAGCGAGACTAGCGGGACGGGCTCCTACGAGCAGTACTTC	CASSETSGTGSYEQYF
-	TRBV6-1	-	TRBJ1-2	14	TGTGCCAGCAGTGAATATGGACTTAACTATGGCTACACCTTC	CASSEYGLNYGYTF
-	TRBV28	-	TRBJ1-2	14	TGTGCCAGCACTGCGGTCAGGGCGAACTATGGCTACACCTTC	CASTAVRANYGYTF
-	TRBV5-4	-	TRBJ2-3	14	TGTGCCAGCAGCTCCGGGGACGACACAGATACGCAGTATTTT	CASSSGDDTDTQYF
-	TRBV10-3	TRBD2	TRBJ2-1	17	TGTGCCATCAGTGACCGCGGTGGCGCGGGAGTGGACAATGAGCAGTTCTTC	CAISDRGGAGVDNEQFF
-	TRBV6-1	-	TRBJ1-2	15	TGTGCCAGCAGTGAAGCCGACAGGCCTTTATATGGCTACACCTTC	CASSEADRPLYGYTF
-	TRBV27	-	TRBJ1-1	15	TGTGCCAGCAGTTTATCAGGGGGGGGGAACACTGAAGCTTTCTTT	CASSLSGGGNTEAFF
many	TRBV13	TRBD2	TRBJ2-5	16	TGTGCCAGCAGCCCAAGGACTAGCGACTTACAAGAGACCCAGTACTTC	CASSPRTSDLQETQYF
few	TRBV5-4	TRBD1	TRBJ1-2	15	TGTGCCAGCAGCCACCCGGACAGGCACGGCTATGGCTACACCTTC	CASSHPDRHGYGYTF
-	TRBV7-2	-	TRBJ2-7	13	TGTGCCAGCAGCTTGGGGGGACGTGCCGAGCAGTACTTC	CASSLGGRAEQYF
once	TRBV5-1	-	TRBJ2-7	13	TGCGCCAGCAGCTTGGCGGCAAACTACGAGCAGTACTTC	CASSLAANYEQYF
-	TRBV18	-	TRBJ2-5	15	TGTGCCAGCTCACCCAGACAGGAAGGCCGGGAGACCCAGTACTTC	CASSPRQEGRETQYF